Sequencing of this TCR beta chain was carried out in a study of blood T cells in healthy people across ages. This clonotype was picked up a small number of times. With a J-beta primer mix and a sample-barcoded 5' primer, a second PCR ran roughly 6 to 12 cycles. Every cDNA molecule carried a tag from a template-switch adaptor bearing 12 random nucleotides. TCRdb re-called the 5' RACE reads with MiXCR, one entry per CDR3 protein. Of around 800,000 distinct CDR3 sequences in the sample, 20% to 30% were seen once. The V and J ends lost 7 bases and 6 bases, in that order; junction bases with no gene match: 7. This CDR3 is 12 amino acids long. In germline, CDR1 is SGHRS, CDR2 YFSETQ. The same specimen was also included in a second study, on T cells of mothers and their children. From that report: With the M1S primer of the second PCR, sample barcodes and 2-4 random nucleotides were added.

The rearrangement links TRBV5-1 to TRBJ2-7, with 7 bases identical to TRBD2. Sequenced material: blood. The clonotype was recovered from a boy aged 5-17 years in good health. The CDR3: CASRYGEGEQYF. Written as DNA, the CDR3 is TGCGCCAGCCGCTACGGGGAGGGCGAGCAGTACTTC.